The entry that follows covers one T cell receptor (beta chain) sequence. The sample originates from a study of cytotoxic CD8 clonotypes in ibrutinib-treated CLL. The assay was immunoSEQ multiplex PCR, and TCRdb's table has in-frame clones only and misses some. The top ten clones hold about 6% of a sample with over 250,000 clones, more than 70% of them seen once. CDR1 is ENHRY, CDR2 SYGVKD, per germline. The V and J ends lost 2 bases and 6 bases respectively, with 10 bases between them. There are 14 residues in the CDR3. This chain links TRBV10-3 with TRBJ2-2, with D unclear. This TCR was recovered from a human donor with chronic lymphocytic leukemia. The material was PBMCs, obtained at disease progression, from a patient treated with ibrutinib. Here the CDR3 DNA reads TGTGCCATCAGTGAGGGCAGGTCATCCGGGGAGCTGTTTTTT. Protein sequence: CAISEGRSSGELFF.